The source of this T cell receptor (beta chain) is a study of blood T cell repertoires in COVID-19. Study at large: Spain, Italy and the United States supplied samples that represented acute and convalescent COVID-19.

Some clones are missing from TCRdb's copy, which holds only in-frame ones; the method was immunoSEQ multiplex PCR. The data show approximately 190,000 clones, over 80% seen once. The sample was peripheral blood. This TCR was recovered from a woman in her sixties or seventies with COVID-19, enrolled during active disease.

The CDR3 sequence: CATSRDGLAGGSNEQFF. CDR3 nucleotide sequence: TGTGCCACCAGCAGAGATGGCCTAGCGGGAGGGAGCAATGAGCAGTTCTTC. The V call is TRBV15, the J call TRBJ2-1; 12 nucleotides match TRBD2. Losses at the gene ends were 0 bases for V and 6 bases for J; bases not matched to a gene: 6. There are 17 residues in the CDR3. CDR1 is LNHNV and CDR2 is YYDKDF in the germline V gene (reference sequence).